This passage covers 5 T cell receptor beta chains from one sample sequenced in a study of shared clonotypes between healthy human individuals. Method: immunoSEQ multiplex PCR; TCRdb's copy keeps in-frame clones and lacks some. Here the sample spans about 510,000 clones, 60% to 85% being singletons. The specimen sequenced was PBMCs. The receptors come from a woman aged 35 to 49 in good health. Some clones in this sample may be carry-over from other donors' samples.

The chain has TRBV6-6 and TRBJ2-5; 7 bases align to TRBD1. With V trimmed by 2 bases and J by 1 base, 1 base remained unmatched. The germline CDR1 and CDR2 sequences are MNHNY and SVGAGI (reference sequence). The CDR3 contains 14 residues. CDR3 bases: TGTGCCAGCAGTTACGGGACAGCCCAAGAGACCCAGTACTTC. Its protein is CASSYGTAQETQYF.

The V gene is TRBV7-2, the J gene TRBJ2-3; TRBD2 is a possible D gene (6 bases). The germline V gene encodes CDR1 SGHTA and CDR2 FQGNSA. Trimming stripped 3 bases from V and 2 bases from J, with 12 bases between. This CDR3 has 15 amino acids. Written as DNA, the CDR3 is TGTGCCAGCAGCTTTTGGGACTCCCACACAGATACGCAGTATTTT. It codes for CASSFWDSHTDTQYF.

This clone has only a few counts. V and J are TRBV18 and TRBJ1-1; D not resolved. Trimming took off 2 bases at V and 3 bases at J, with 10 bases between the two ends. The CDR3 runs 14 residues. Germline V gene lookup returns CDR1 KGHSH and CDR2 LQKENI. This chain's CDR3 is CASSPGVRYTEAFF. The CDR3 coding sequence is TGTGCCAGCTCACCAGGAGTTAGGTACACTGAAGCTTTCTTT.

This chain uses TRBV6-6 with TRBJ2-3, with 7 bases fitting TRBD2. The J segment lost 4 bases and the V segment lost 2 bases, leaving 6 bases of the junction unmatched. This CDR3 region has 15 residues. Germline loops: CDR1 MNHNY, CDR2 SVGAGI (reference sequence). CDR3: CASSYGREHADTQYF. CDR3 nucleotide sequence: TGTGCCAGCAGTTACGGGCGGGAGCACGCAGATACGCAGTATTTT.

This clone was observed a few times. The gene calls are TRBV5-1 and TRBJ1-1; the D gene is possibly TRBD1 (5 bases). This CDR3 is built from 14 residues. The germline gives CDR1 SGHRS, CDR2 YFSETQ. Trimming left V 4 bases short and J 0 bases short, with 10 bases between. CDR3 sequence reads: CASSPGAMNTEAFF. The CDR3 region has the DNA TGCGCCAGCAGCCCCGGGGCCATGAACACTGAAGCTTTCTTT.